The rows below give T cell receptor beta chains drawn from one sample of a study of cytomegalovirus exposure and HLA in healthy donors. Clones were sequenced by immunoSEQ multiplex PCR, and TCRdb holds only the in-frame ones, with some missing. This table holds roughly 110,000 clones. The sample consisted of PBMCs. These receptors came from a man aged 35-49 years in good health and CMV-seropositive. CDR3s include the opening cysteine and the closing phenylalanine or tryptophan. The D gene is left open where the match is weak.

D: TRBD2
V: TRBV6-6
J: TRBJ2-7
DNA: TGTGCCAGCAGCCTGGCTAGCGGCTACGAGCAGTACTTC
CDR3: CASSLASGYEQYF

D: NA
V: TRBV7-8
J: TRBJ1-1
DNA: TGTGCCAGCAGCTCGGGTGTGAGCAACACTGAAGCTTTCTTT
CDR3: CASSSGVSNTEAFF

D: TRBD1
V: TRBV18
J: TRBJ1-5
DNA: TGTGCCAGCTCACAGGGGGCGCGAGGTCAGCCCCAGCATTTT
CDR3: CASSQGARGQPQHF

D: NA
V: TRBV30
J: TRBJ1-1
DNA: TGTGCCGGCTCCCCGCGCGGGCTGGAAGCTTTCTTT
CDR3: CAGSPRGLEAFF

D: TRBD1
V: TRBV6-1
J: TRBJ2-1
DNA: TGTGCCAGCAGTCCAGACAGGGGACTTTACAATGAGCAGTTCTTC
CDR3: CASSPDRGLYNEQFF

D: TRBD2
V: TRBV7-9
J: TRBJ2-1
DNA: TGTGCCAGCAGCTTAGCGGGAGGGCGATTCTACAATGAGCAGTTCTTC
CDR3: CASSLAGGRFYNEQFF

D: NA
V: TRBV28
J: TRBJ2-7
DNA: TGTGCCACCGGGGGCTACGAGCAGTACTTC
CDR3: CATGGYEQYF

D: TRBD1
V: TRBV10-1
J: TRBJ2-1
DNA: TGCGCCAGCAGTGATGCCCCCGGACAGGGAAACAATGAGCAGTTCTTC
CDR3: CASSDAPGQGNNEQFF

D: TRBD2
V: TRBV9
J: TRBJ2-2
DNA: TGTGCCAGCAGCACTCATACTAGCGGGAGGGTCCCTCGGCTGTTTTTT
CDR3: CASSTHTSGRVPRLFF

D: TRBD1
V: TRBV18
J: TRBJ1-4
DNA: TGTGCCAGCTCACCGGACAGGGGGGGAGAAAAACTGTTTTTT
CDR3: CASSPDRGGEKLFF

D: TRBD1
V: TRBV6-1
J: TRBJ1-2
DNA: TGTGCCAGCAGTGATTGGGGACAGGCTAACTATGGCTACACCTTC
CDR3: CASSDWGQANYGYTF

D: NA
V: TRBV5-1
J: TRBJ2-1
DNA: TGCGCCAGCAGTCCGGGTAAGGCCTACAATGAGCAGTTCTTC
CDR3: CASSPGKAYNEQFF

D: TRBD2
V: TRBV28
J: TRBJ2-3
DNA: TGTGCCAGCAGTTTTAGCGGGATCACAGATACGCAGTATTTT
CDR3: CASSFSGITDTQYF

D: TRBD2
V: TRBV10-3
J: TRBJ2-7
DNA: TGTGCCATCAGTGAGTCCGATGGGTTCGGGGGGTACGAGCAGTACTTC
CDR3: CAISESDGFGGYEQYF

D: TRBD1
V: TRBV28
J: TRBJ1-5
DNA: TGTGCCTGCGGGACAGGGATGAATCAGCCCCAGCATTTT
CDR3: CACGTGMNQPQHF

D: TRBD2
V: TRBV9
J: TRBJ2-7
DNA: TGTGCCAGCAGCCCCCGTAGGGCTAGCGGATCCTACGAGCAGTACTTC
CDR3: CASSPRRASGSYEQYF

D: NA
V: TRBV9
J: TRBJ2-2
DNA: TGTGCCAGCAGTGACTTTAGCAGGGCGAACACCGGGGAGCTGTTTTTT
CDR3: CASSDFSRANTGELFF

D: TRBD1
V: TRBV9
J: TRBJ1-1
DNA: TGTGCCAGCAGCAAATTAGGGAAAAAGGGACAGGGTAAGGGAGCTTTCTTT
CDR3: CASSKLGKKGQGKGAFF

D: TRBD1
V: TRBV14
J: TRBJ2-2
DNA: TGTGCCAGCAGCGGCCGGACAGGGGATCACACCGGGGAGCTGTTTTTT
CDR3: CASSGRTGDHTGELFF

D: NA
V: TRBV6-1
J: TRBJ2-6
DNA: TGTGCCAGCAGACTGCCAGGGGCCAACGTCCTGACTTTC
CDR3: CASRLPGANVLTF

D: NA
V: TRBV6-4
J: TRBJ2-3
DNA: TGTGCCAGCAGTGACGGTAGCCACACAGATACGCAGTATTTT
CDR3: CASSDGSHTDTQYF

D: NA
V: TRBV28
J: TRBJ2-7
DNA: TGTGCCAGCAGGCTTACAGGGAGCTCCTACGAGCAGTACTTC
CDR3: CASRLTGSSYEQYF

D: TRBD1
V: TRBV5-5
J: TRBJ2-7
DNA: TGTGCCAGCAGCCCGACCGGACAGGGAGTGGGCTACGAGCAGTACTTC
CDR3: CASSPTGQGVGYEQYF

D: TRBD1
V: TRBV9
J: TRBJ2-6
DNA: TGTGCCAGCAGCGTAGTGGGTAGTTTGGGACAGGGGGTTGGGGCCAACGTCCTGACTTTC
CDR3: CASSVVGSLGQGVGANVLTF

D: NA
V: TRBV19
J: TRBJ1-2
DNA: TGTGCCAGTAGTATCCAACAGGGCTATGGCTACACCTTC
CDR3: CASSIQQGYGYTF

D: NA
V: TRBV10-1
J: TRBJ1-1
DNA: TGCGCCAGCAGTGACCAGCGGATTGGAGCTTTCTTT
CDR3: CASSDQRIGAFF

D: TRBD1
V: TRBV19
J: TRBJ2-7
DNA: TGTGCCAGTAGTATCAATGACAGGGAAGTGGAAGAGCAGTACTTC
CDR3: CASSINDREVEEQYF

D: TRBD1
V: TRBV29-1
J: TRBJ2-3
DNA: TGCAGCGCGATACGACAGGGGAACACAGATACGCAGTATTTT
CDR3: CSAIRQGNTDTQYF

D: TRBD2
V: TRBV13
J: TRBJ2-1
DNA: TGTGCCAGCAGCCCCCACGGTAGCGGGGAGTACAATGAGCAGTTCTTC
CDR3: CASSPHGSGEYNEQFF

D: TRBD1
V: TRBV6-1
J: TRBJ2-7
DNA: TGTGCCAGCAGTGAAGGCGGCTGGACAGGGACGCCCGAGCAGTACTTC
CDR3: CASSEGGWTGTPEQYF

D: NA
V: TRBV28
J: TRBJ1-2
DNA: TGTGCCAGCAGTTTAAATAATGTGGGGGGGCGATACTATGGCTACACCTTC
CDR3: CASSLNNVGGRYYGYTF

D: NA
V: TRBV2
J: TRBJ2-4
DNA: TGTGCCAGCAGGCTGACAGTAGCCAAAAACATTCAGTACTTC
CDR3: CASRLTVAKNIQYF